These 27 T cell receptor beta chains originate from one sample sequenced in a study of T cell responses to AZD1222 COVID-19 vaccine. Repertoires were generated with immunoSEQ multiplex PCR, while TCRdb's copy carries only in-frame clones and drops some. This sample has more than 100,000 clones, with roughly 90% found just once. Sample: peripheral blood, taken on day 0 of AZD1222 vaccination. These receptors were obtained from an adult in good health.

The chain couples TRBV19 to TRBJ2-2; D may be TRBD1 or TRBD2 (5 bases each). The CDR3 totals 15 residues. V lost 0 bases and J lost 0, with 5 bases in between. Germline lookup yields CDR1 LNHDA and CDR2 SQIVND (reference sequence). The CDR3 loop reads CASSIEGANTGELFF. The CDR3 coding sequence is TGTGCCAGTAGTATAGAGGGGGCGAACACCGGGGAGCTGTTTTTT.

Here the CDR3 reads CASGLVLSYEQYF. DNA of the CDR3: TGTGCTAGTGGCCTCGTTTTGTCCTACGAGCAGTACTTC. The chain is built from TRBV12-5 and TRBJ2-7; no firm D call. CDR3 size: 13 residues. Germline V lookup: CDR1 LGHNT, CDR2 FRNRAP. V was shortened by 6 bases and J by 1 base, with 10 bases between the two germline ends.

This rearrangement joins TRBV4-3 to TRBJ1-3; TRBD1 matches at 8 bases. This CDR3 spans 16 amino acids. Germline CDR1 and CDR2: LGHNA and YSLEER. The V and J ends lost 1 base and 4 bases, in that order; junction bases with no gene match: 6. The CDR3 nucleotides read TGCGCCAGCAGCCAAGGGGATTGGACAGGGGGAAACACCATATATTTT. It yields the protein CASSQGDWTGGNTIYF.

The rearrangement joins TRBV7-2 to TRBJ1-2, with TRBD1 as a possible D gene (5 bases). This CDR3 is 13 amino acids long. The V and J ends lost 1 base and 9 bases respectively, with 12 bases between them. The germline gives CDR1 SGHTA, CDR2 FQGNSA. CDR3 in DNA: TGTGCCAGCAGCTTAGGCGCGGGGGAGCGCTACACCTTC. Its translation: CASSLGAGERYTF. The variable domain in full, completed from reference TRBV7-2 and TRBJ1-2, reads GAGVSQSPSNKVTEKGKDVELRCDPISGHTALYWYRQSLGQGLEFLIYFQGNSAPDKSGLPSDRFSAERTGGSVSTLTIQRTQQEDSAVYLCASSLGAGERYTFGSGTRLTVV.

The J gene is TRBJ1-2, the V gene TRBV9; D possibly corresponds to TRBD1 (5 bases). Germline values: CDR1 SGDLS, CDR2 YYNGEE. This CDR3 contains 19 residues. Trimming shortened V by 3 bases and J by 2 bases, and 26 bases separated the two germline ends. CDR3 coding DNA: TGTGCCAGCAGCGCCGCAACTGCCCCGTGGGGCGCGGGGAACTATGGCTACACCTTC. It encodes CASSAATAPWGAGNYGYTF.

This clone was seen only a few times. For the CDR3, the DNA is TGCGCCAGCAGCTTACGTCAGGAATACGAGCAGTACTTC. Translation gives CASSLRQEYEQYF. The chain is built from TRBV5-1 and TRBJ2-7, with D unresolved. Germline CDR1 is SGHRS and CDR2 is YFSETQ. The V end lost 2 bases, the J end lost 4 bases, and 10 bases lay between the germline ends. This CDR3 has 13 amino acids.

The rearrangement joins TRBV4-3 to TRBJ1-1; D is possibly TRBD1 (5 bases). The CDR3 is 16 residues long. V shed 3 bases and J shed 6 bases, with 20 bases lying between them. Germline lookup yields CDR1 LGHNA and CDR2 YSLEER. The CDR3 loop reads CASSHLLTGGGAEAFF. The CDR3 region has the DNA TGCGCCAGCAGCCACCTACTTACTGGGGGGGGAGCTGAAGCTTTCTTT.

The chain is built from TRBV28 and TRBJ1-2; no definite D call. Trimming stripped 5 bases from V and 2 bases from J, with 6 bases between. CDR3 size: 12 residues. Germline loops: CDR1 MDHEN, CDR2 SYDVKM. The CDR3 sequence: CASSTGNYGYTF. CDR3 in DNA: TGTGCCAGCAGTACGGGGAACTATGGCTACACCTTC.

The V gene is TRBV18, the J gene TRBJ2-7; TRBD2 might be the D (5 bases). Germline CDR1 reads KGHSH; CDR2 reads LQKENI. The CDR3 has 14 amino acids. V was shortened by 2 bases and J by 0 bases, with 8 bases between the two germline ends. The CDR3 sequence is CASSPFRDSYEQYF. The DNA of the CDR3 is TGTGCCAGCTCACCATTCCGGGACTCCTACGAGCAGTACTTC.

This chain links TRBV9 with TRBJ1-1; D is unresolved. The CDR3 spans 14 residues. Germline lookup yields CDR1 SGDLS and CDR2 YYNGEE. The ends were cut back, 0 bases at V and 1 base at J, with 7 bases in the middle. CDR3 nucleotides: TGTGCCAGCAGCGTAGGGCCCGGGAACACTGAAGCTTTCTTT. Protein product: CASSVGPGNTEAFF.

The chain links TRBV4-1 to TRBJ1-2; tentative D call: TRBD1 (6 bases). The CDR3 extends over 15 amino acids. Looked up from germline, CDR1 is MGHRA and CDR2 is YSYEKL. The V end lost 1 base, the J end lost 7 bases, and 16 bases lay between the germline ends. The CDR3 reads CASSQVGQGRVGYTF. The CDR3, as DNA: TGCGCCAGCAGCCAAGTTGGGCAGGGGAGGGTTGGCTACACCTTC.

This sequence joins TRBV5-6 and TRBJ2-1, with TRBD1 matching over 9 bases. V shed 4 bases and J 8 bases; nucleotides not matched to a gene: 19. CDR1 SGHDT and CDR2 YYEEEE come from the germline V gene. The CDR3 sequence is 18 residues long. The CDR3 sequence is CASSVDRGQTGGIDEQFF. CDR3 DNA sequence: TGTGCCAGCAGCGTGGACAGGGGTCAAACCGGGGGGATTGATGAGCAGTTCTTC. The full variable domain, with the rest looked up from reference TRBV5-6 and TRBJ2-1, is DAGVTQSPTHLIKTRGQQVTLRCSPKSGHDTVSWYQQALGQGPQFIFQYYEEEERQRGNFPDRFSGHQFPNYSSELNVNALLLGDSALYLCASSVDRGQTGGIDEQFFGPGTRLTVL.

The chain couples TRBV3-1 (or the pseudogene TRBV3-2) to TRBJ2-5; D unresolved. The CDR3 is 14 amino acids. Germline assignment: CDR1 LGHDT and CDR2 YNNKEL (reference sequence). V dropped 4 bases and J dropped 0 bases, with 9 bases sitting between them. CDR3 DNA sequence: TGTGCCAGCAGCCCCGGATGGTACCAAGAGACCCAGTACTTC. Its translation is CASSPGWYQETQYF.

The chain combines TRBV5-4 with TRBJ1-4; D not certain. Trimming cost V 4 bases and J 3 bases, with 13 bases left between them. Germline V gene sequence: CDR1 SGHNT, CDR2 YYREEE (reference sequence). This CDR3 contains 15 residues. In nucleotides, the CDR3 is TGTGCCAGCAGCCAGAGGTCAACCCCTAATGAAAAACTGTTTTTT. Amino acid sequence: CASSQRSTPNEKLFF. Based on the CDR3 plus reference TRBV5-4 and TRBJ1-4, the full variable domain is ETGVTQSPTHLIKTRGQQVTLRCSSQSGHNTVSWYQQALGQGPQFIFQYYREEENGRGNFPPRFSGLQFPNYSSELNVNALELDDSALYLCASSQRSTPNEKLFFGSGTQLSVL.

V is TRBV4-3 and J is TRBJ2-5, with D tentatively TRBD2 (5 bases). CDR3 size: 15 residues. Per germline, CDR1 LGHNA and CDR2 YSLEER. The V end was cut by 0 bases, the J end by 7 bases, with 15 bases between. In DNA, the CDR3 is TGCGCCAGCAGCCAAGATTCCAGCGGCTCGGCGACCCAGTACTTC. Protein sequence: CASSQDSSGSATQYF.

The CDR3 bases are TGTGCCTGGAGTGCCTCGGGCACGGCCGGGAACGAGCAGTACTTC. Protein: CAWSASGTAGNEQYF. The J gene is TRBJ2-7, the V gene TRBV30; a possible D gene is TRBD2 (5 bases). The CDR3 length is 15 residues. Trimming left V 1 base short and J 5 bases short, with 18 bases between. The germline V gene encodes CDR1 GTSNPN and CDR2 SVGIG (reference sequence).

This chain uses TRBV13 with TRBJ2-7; 13 bases align to TRBD2. This CDR3 is 13 amino acids long. Germline CDR1 and CDR2: PRHDT and FYEKMQ (reference sequence). Trimming cost V 8 bases and J 7 bases; bases outside gene matches: 5. In nucleotides, the CDR3 is TGTGCCAGCTCACTAGCGGGGGGGCGGGAGCAGTACTTC. It encodes CASSLAGGREQYF.

In this sample, this clone turned up once. The rearrangement links TRBV7-2 to TRBJ2-7, with D possibly called TRBD1 or TRBD2 (6 bases each). The V end lost 5 bases, the J end lost 4 bases, and 18 bases lay between the germline ends. The CDR3 sequence is 15 residues long. Germline V gene lookup returns CDR1 SGHTA and CDR2 FQGNSA. The CDR3 sequence: CASSDQGGGRYEQYF. CDR3 DNA: TGTGCCAGCAGCGATCAAGGGGGAGGACGGTACGAGCAGTACTTC.

This chain uses TRBV27 with TRBJ2-5, with 8 bases that match TRBD1. Germline trimming cut 5 bases from V and 5 bases from J; bases unmatched to any gene: 13. The germline gives CDR1 MNHEY, CDR2 SMNVEV (reference sequence). The CDR3 spans 16 residues. The CDR3 DNA sequence: TGTGCCAGCAGTCCCCGGACAGGGTGGACTTTTGAGACCCAGTACTTC. Translating gives CASSPRTGWTFETQYF.

The rearrangement links TRBV28 to TRBJ2-7, with D perhaps TRBD1 or TRBD2 (5 bases each). Trimming pared 9 bases from V and 0 bases from J, leaving 12 bases between. This CDR3 contains 13 residues. Germline V gene lookup returns CDR1 MDHEN and CDR2 SYDVKM. CDR3 amino acids: CASRGPASYEQYF. CDR3 DNA: TGTGCCAGTCGGGGACCCGCCTCCTACGAGCAGTACTTC.

V gene TRBV13 combines with J gene TRBJ1-1; perhaps TRBD1 as D (5 bases). With 5 bases removed from V and 2 bases from J, the gap between germline ends came to 12 bases. The CDR3 totals 14 residues. CDR1 is PRHDT and CDR2 is FYEKMQ in the germline V gene (reference sequence). The CDR3 sequence: CASSPDGDNTEAFF. In DNA, the CDR3 is TGTGCCAGCAGCCCGGACGGGGACAACACTGAAGCTTTCTTT.

In its sample, this clone was seen once. This chain connects TRBV4-2 to TRBJ1-1, with D unclear. Germline CDR1 reads LGHNA; CDR2 reads YNFKEQ. CDR3 length: 14 residues. V lost 0 bases to trimming and J lost 4 bases, with 9 bases between them. CDR3: CASSQDPRSTEAFF. Here the CDR3 DNA reads TGTGCCAGCAGCCAAGATCCAAGGAGCACTGAAGCTTTCTTT.

The chain links TRBV11-1 to TRBJ1-6, with 9 nucleotides matching TRBD1. The CDR3 contains 15 residues. V shed 6 bases and J 5 bases; nucleotides not matched to a gene: 5. Germline V gene sequence: CDR1 SGHAT, CDR2 FQDESV (reference sequence). The DNA for the CDR3 is TGTGCCAGCAGACGAGACAGGGGGGATAATTCACCCCTCCACTTT. Translating gives CASRRDRGDNSPLHF.

The chain recombines TRBV9 with TRBJ1-2; D gene unclear. V was pared by 1 base and J by 4 bases, with 11 bases between. Germline V gene sequence: CDR1 SGDLS, CDR2 YYNGEE. The CDR3 runs 14 residues. In DNA form, the CDR3 reads TGTGCCAGCAGCGTATACGGGGTGGCCTATGGCTACACCTTC. Translated, it gives CASSVYGVAYGYTF.

The rearrangement uses TRBV6-6 and TRBJ1-4; tentative D call: TRBD1 (5 bases). Per germline, CDR1 MNHNY and CDR2 SVGAGI (reference sequence). The CDR3 has 13 amino acids. V dropped 6 bases and J dropped 5 bases, with 10 bases sitting between them. The chain's CDR3 is CASRLGGNEKLFF. The CDR3 DNA reads as TGTGCCAGCAGGCTGGGGGGGAATGAAAAACTGTTTTTT.

The CDR3 sequence is CASAGGNGYTF. The CDR3 DNA follows: TGTGCCAGCGCAGGGGGGAATGGCTACACCTTC. The rearrangement uses TRBV7-3 and TRBJ1-2; TRBD1 matches 7 bases. Germline CDR1 SGHTA, CDR2 FQGTGA. The CDR3 spans 11 residues. Trimming took 8 bases from V and 6 from J; bases not matched to a gene: 3.

Turning to this clone: The sample holds other DNA sequences that translate to the same CDR3. V gene TRBV7-3 combines with J gene TRBJ2-1; no reliable D call. V gave up 5 bases and J gave up 5 bases, with 7 bases separating them. Germline lookup yields CDR1 SGHTA and CDR2 FQGTGA. The CDR3 loop spans 12 amino acids. CDR3 loop: CASSLRDNEQFF. The CDR3 DNA sequence: TGTGCCAGCAGCCTCCGGGACAATGAGCAGTTCTTC.